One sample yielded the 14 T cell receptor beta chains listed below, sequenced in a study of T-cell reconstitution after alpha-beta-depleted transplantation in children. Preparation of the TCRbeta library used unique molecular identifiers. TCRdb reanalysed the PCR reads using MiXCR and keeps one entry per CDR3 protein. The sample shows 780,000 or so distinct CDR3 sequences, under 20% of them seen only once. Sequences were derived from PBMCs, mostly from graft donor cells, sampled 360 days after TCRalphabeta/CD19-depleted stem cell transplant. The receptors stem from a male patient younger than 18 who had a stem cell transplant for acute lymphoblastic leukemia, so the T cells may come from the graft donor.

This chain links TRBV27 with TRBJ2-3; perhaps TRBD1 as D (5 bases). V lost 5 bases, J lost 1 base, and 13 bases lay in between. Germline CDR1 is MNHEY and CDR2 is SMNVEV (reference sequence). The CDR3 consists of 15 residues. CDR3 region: CASSPLDTGTDTQYF. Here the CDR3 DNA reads TGTGCCAGCAGTCCGCTGGACACCGGCACAGATACGCAGTATTTT.

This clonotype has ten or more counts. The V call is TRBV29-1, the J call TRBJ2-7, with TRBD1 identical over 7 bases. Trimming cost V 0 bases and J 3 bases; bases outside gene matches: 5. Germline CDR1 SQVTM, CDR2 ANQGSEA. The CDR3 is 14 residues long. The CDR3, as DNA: TGCAGCGTTGAAGAAAGGGGGCGCGACTACGAGCAGTACTTC. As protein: CSVEERGRDYEQYF.

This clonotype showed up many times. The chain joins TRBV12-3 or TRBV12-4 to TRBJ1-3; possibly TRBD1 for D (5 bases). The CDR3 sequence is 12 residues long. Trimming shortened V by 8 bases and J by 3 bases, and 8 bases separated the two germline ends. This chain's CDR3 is CASEGSGNTIYF. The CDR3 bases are TGTGCCAGCGAGGGGAGTGGAAACACCATATATTTT.

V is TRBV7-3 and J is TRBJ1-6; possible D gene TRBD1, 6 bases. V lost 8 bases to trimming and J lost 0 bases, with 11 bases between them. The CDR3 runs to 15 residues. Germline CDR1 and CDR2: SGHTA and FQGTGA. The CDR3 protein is CASGPDSSYNSPLHF. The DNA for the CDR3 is TGTGCCAGCGGTCCGGACAGCTCCTATAATTCACCCCTCCACTTT.

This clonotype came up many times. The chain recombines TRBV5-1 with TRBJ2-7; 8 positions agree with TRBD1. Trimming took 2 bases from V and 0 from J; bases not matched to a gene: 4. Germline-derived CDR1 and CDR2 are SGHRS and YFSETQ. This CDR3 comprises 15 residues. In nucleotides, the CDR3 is TGCGCCAGCAGCTTAGCAGGGGGCCGCTCCTACGAGCAGTACTTC. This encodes CASSLAGGRSYEQYF. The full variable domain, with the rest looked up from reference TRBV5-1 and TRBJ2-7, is KAGVTQTPRYLIKTRGQQVTLSCSPISGHRSVSWYQQTPGQGLQFLFEYFSETQRNKGNFPGRFSGRQFSNSRSEMNVSTLELGDSALYLCASSLAGGRSYEQYFGPGTRLTVT.

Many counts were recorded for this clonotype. The CDR3 DNA is TGCAGTGCCAGACTAGCGGTTCACCCCTACGAGCAGTACTTC. It codes for CSARLAVHPYEQYF. This rearrangement joins TRBV20-1 to TRBJ2-7, with 9 bases matching TRBD2. CDR3 size: 14 residues. Unmatched junction bases numbered 8, after V lost 6 bases and J lost 2 bases. Germline CDR1 reads DFQATT; CDR2 reads SNEGSKA (reference sequence).

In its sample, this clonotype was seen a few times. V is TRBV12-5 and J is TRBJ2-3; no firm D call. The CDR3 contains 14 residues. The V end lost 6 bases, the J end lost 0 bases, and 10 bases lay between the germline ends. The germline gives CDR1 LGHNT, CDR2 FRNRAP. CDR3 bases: TGTGCTAGTGGGAATACAGTTAGCACAGATACGCAGTATTTT. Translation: CASGNTVSTDTQYF.

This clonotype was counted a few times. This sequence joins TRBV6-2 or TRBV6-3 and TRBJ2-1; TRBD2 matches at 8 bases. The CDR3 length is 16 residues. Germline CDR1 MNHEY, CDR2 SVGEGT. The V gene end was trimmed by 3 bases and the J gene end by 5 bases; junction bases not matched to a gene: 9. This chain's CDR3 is CASSYFVGLGDNEQFF. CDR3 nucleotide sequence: TGTGCCAGCAGTTATTTCGTGGGACTAGGAGACAATGAGCAGTTCTTC.

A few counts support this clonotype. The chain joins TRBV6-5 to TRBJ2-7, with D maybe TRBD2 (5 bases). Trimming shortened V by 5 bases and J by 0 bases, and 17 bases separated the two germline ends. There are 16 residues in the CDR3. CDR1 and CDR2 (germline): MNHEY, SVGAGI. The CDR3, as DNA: TGTGCCAGCAGTGCCTCGAGGGAAGGGCGCTCCTACGAGCAGTACTTC. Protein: CASSASREGRSYEQYF.

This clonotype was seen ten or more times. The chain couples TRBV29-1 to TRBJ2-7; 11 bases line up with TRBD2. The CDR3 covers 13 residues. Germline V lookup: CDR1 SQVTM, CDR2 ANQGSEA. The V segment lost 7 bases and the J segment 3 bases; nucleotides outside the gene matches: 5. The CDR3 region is CSAIGTSGYEQYF. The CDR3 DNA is TGCAGCGCCATCGGGACTAGCGGCTACGAGCAGTACTTC.

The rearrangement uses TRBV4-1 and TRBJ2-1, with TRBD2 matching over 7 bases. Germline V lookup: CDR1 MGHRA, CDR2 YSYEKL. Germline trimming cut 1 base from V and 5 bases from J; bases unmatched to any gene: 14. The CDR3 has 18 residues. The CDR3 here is CASSQGRLADPQDNEQFF. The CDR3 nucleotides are TGCGCCAGCAGCCAAGGCAGGCTAGCGGACCCCCAAGACAATGAGCAGTTCTTC.

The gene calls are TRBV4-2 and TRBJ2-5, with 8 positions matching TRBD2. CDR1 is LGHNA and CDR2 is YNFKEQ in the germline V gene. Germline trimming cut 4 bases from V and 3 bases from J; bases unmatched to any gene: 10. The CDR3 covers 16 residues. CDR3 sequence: CASSRRSGGREETQYF. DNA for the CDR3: TGTGCCAGCAGCCGGAGGTCGGGAGGGCGCGAAGAGACCCAGTACTTC.

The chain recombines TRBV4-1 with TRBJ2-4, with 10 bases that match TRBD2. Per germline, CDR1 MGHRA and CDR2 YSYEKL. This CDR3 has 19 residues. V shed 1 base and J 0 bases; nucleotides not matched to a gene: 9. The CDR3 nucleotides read TGCGCCAGCAGCCAAGTTAACCAGCGGGAGGGATTAGCCAAAAACATTCAGTACTTC. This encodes CASSQVNQREGLAKNIQYF.

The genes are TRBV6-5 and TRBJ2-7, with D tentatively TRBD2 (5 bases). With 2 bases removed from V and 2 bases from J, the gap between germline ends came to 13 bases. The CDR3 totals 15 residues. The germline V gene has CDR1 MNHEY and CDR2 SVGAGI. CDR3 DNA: TGTGCCAGCAGTTACATCGGGATAACCCCCTACGAGCAGTACTTC. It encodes CASSYIGITPYEQYF.